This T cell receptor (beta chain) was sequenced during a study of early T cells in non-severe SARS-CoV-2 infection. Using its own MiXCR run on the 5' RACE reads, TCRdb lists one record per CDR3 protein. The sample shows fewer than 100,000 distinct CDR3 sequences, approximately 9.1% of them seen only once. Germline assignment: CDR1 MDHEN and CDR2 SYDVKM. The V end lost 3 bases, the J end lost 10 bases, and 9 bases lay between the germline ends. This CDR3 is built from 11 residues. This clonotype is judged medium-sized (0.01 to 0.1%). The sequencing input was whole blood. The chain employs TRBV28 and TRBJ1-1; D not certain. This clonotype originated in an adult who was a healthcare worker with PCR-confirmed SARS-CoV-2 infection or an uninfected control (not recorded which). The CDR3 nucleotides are TGTGCCAGCAGTTTGAGGGTGACAGCTTTCTTT. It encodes CASSLRVTAFF. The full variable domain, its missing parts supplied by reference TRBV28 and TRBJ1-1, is DVKVTQSSRYLVKRTGEKVFLECVQDMDHENMFWYRQDPGLGLRLIYFSYDVKMKEKGDIPEGYSVSREKKERFSLILESASTNQTSMYLCASSLRVTAFFGQGTRLTVV.